The following is a T cell receptor (beta chain) sequence with its context. Clones were sequenced by immunoSEQ multiplex PCR, and TCRdb holds only the in-frame ones, with some missing. The sample shows some 20,000 clones, roughly 86% of them seen only once. The sample originates from a study of blood T cell repertoires in COVID-19. Trimming cost V 1 base and J 12 bases, with 13 bases left between them. CDR1 is LGHDT, CDR2 YNNKEL, per germline (reference sequence). This CDR3 region has 13 residues. This rearrangement joins TRBV3-1 (or the pseudogene TRBV3-2) to TRBJ1-3, with a tentative D call TRBD1 (6 bases). The TCR was taken from a man aged 65-85 years with acute or convalescent COVID-19. The sequenced sample was peripheral blood. Here the CDR3 reads CASSQVGDTGIYF. The DNA for the CDR3 is TGTGCCAGCAGCCAAGTTGGGGACACTGGCATATATTTT.